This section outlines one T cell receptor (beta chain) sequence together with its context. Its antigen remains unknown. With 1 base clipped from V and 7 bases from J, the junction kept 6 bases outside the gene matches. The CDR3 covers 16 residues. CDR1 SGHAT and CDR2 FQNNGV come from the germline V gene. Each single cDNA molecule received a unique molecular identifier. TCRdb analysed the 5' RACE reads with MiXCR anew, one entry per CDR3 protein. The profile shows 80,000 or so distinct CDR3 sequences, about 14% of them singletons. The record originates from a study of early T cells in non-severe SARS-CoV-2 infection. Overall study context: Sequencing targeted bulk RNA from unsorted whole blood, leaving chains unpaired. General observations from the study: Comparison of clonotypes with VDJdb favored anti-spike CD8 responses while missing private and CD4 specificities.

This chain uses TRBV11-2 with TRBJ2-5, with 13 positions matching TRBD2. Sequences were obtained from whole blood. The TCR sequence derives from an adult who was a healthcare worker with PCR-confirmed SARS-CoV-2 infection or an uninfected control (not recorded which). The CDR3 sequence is CASSLGTSGSPGTQYF. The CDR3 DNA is TGTGCCAGCAGCTTAGGGACTAGCGGGAGCCCCGGGACCCAGTACTTC.